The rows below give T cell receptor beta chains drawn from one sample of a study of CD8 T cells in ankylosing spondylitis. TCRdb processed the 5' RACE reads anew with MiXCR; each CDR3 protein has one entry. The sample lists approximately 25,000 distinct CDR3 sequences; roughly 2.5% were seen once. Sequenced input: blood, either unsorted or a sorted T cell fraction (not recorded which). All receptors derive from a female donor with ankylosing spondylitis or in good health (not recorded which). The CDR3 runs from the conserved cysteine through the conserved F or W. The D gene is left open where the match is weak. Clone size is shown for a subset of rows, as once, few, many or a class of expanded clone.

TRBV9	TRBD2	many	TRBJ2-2	CASGRSGVNTGELFF	TGTGCCAGCGGGCGTAGCGGGGTTAACACCGGGGAGCTGTTTTTT
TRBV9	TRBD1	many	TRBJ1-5	CASSAVGQLNQPQHF	TGTGCCAGCAGCGCTGTGGGACAGCTAAATCAGCCCCAGCATTTT
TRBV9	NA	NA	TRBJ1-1	CASSLHKNTEAFF	TGTGCCAGCAGCCTACACAAGAACACTGAAGCTTTCTTT
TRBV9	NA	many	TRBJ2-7	CASSVDPGNYEQYF	TGTGCCAGCAGCGTAGACCCAGGGAACTACGAGCAGTACTTC
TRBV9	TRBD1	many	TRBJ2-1	CASSPDRDRGNVQYEQFF	TGTGCCAGCAGCCCAGACCGGGACAGGGGCAATGTACAGTATGAGCAGTTCTTC
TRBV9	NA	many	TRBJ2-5	CASSFSRDTQETQYF	TGTGCCAGCAGCTTCTCTCGGGACACCCAAGAGACCCAGTACTTC
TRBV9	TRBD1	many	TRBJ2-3	CASSAGTGLPTDTQYF	TGTGCCAGCAGCGCCGGGACAGGCCTACCCACAGATACGCAGTATTTT
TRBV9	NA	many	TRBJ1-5	CASSRGGNSNQPQHF	TGTGCCAGCAGCCGCGGAGGGAATAGCAATCAGCCCCAGCATTTT
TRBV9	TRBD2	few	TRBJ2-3	CASSTGTSDFTDTQYF	TGTGCCAGCAGCACGGGGACTAGCGACTTCACAGATACGCAGTATTTT
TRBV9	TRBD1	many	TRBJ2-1	CASSVYRGNEQFF	TGTGCCAGCAGCGTATACAGGGGAAATGAGCAGTTCTTC
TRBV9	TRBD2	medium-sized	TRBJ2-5	CASSTGLAGQQTQYF	TGTGCCAGCAGCACTGGACTAGCGGGACAACAGACCCAGTACTTC
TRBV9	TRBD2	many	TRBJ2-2	CASGLALNTGELFF	TGTGCCAGCGGACTAGCGCTGAACACCGGGGAGCTGTTTTTT
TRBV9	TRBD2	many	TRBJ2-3	CASSAPGTSGYSGTDTQYF	TGTGCCAGCAGCGCCCCCGGGACTAGCGGGTATTCAGGCACAGATACGCAGTATTTT
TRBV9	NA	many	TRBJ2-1	CASSVAGKNNEQFF	TGTGCCAGCAGCGTAGCGGGCAAAAACAATGAGCAGTTCTTC
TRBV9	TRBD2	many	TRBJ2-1	CASTTGGGAQVNEQFF	TGTGCCAGCACCACTGGCGGGGGGGCCCAAGTCAATGAGCAGTTCTTC
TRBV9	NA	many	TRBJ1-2	CASSGRDPWSYGYTF	TGTGCCAGCAGCGGTCGGGACCCCTGGAGCTATGGCTACACCTTC
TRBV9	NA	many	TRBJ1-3	CASSLRGDPGPRGKNTIYF	TGTGCCAGCAGCCTCCGAGGGGACCCGGGCCCAAGGGGTAAAAACACCATATATTTT
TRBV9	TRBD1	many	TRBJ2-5	CASSVSPGQGAKTQYF	TGTGCCAGCAGCGTATCACCGGGACAGGGCGCGAAGACCCAGTACTTC
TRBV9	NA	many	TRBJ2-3	CASSVAAGGATDTQYF	TGTGCCAGCAGCGTAGCAGCCGGGGGCGCCACAGATACGCAGTATTTT
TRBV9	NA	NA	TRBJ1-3	CASSPRTEQVHSGNTIYF	TGTGCCAGCAGCCCCAGGACGGAACAAGTCCACTCTGGAAACACCATATATTTT